These 30 T cell receptor beta chains were all obtained from the same sample, sequenced in a study of blood T cell repertoires in COVID-19. Clones were read by immunoSEQ multiplex PCR, and TCRdb kept only the in-frame ones, dropping some. The repertoire has approximately 530,000 clones, approximately 88% of them found once; the top ten carry roughly 8%. The sequenced material came from peripheral blood. All receptors come from a woman in her fifties or sixties with COVID-19, enrolled during active disease.

The chain joins TRBV24-1 to TRBJ2-2; a weak D match, TRBD2 (5 bases). Deletions cut 5 bases from V and 4 bases from J, with 13 bases between. The CDR3 runs to 15 residues. Germline CDR1 is KGHDR and CDR2 is SFDVKD. The CDR3 reads CATSARTAFTGELFF. The CDR3 region has the DNA TGTGCCACCAGTGCTCGGACTGCATTCACCGGGGAGCTGTTTTTT.

With respect to this clone: The junction and the germline gene differ at one end; a read error may be behind it. The chain employs TRBV12-5 and TRBJ1-1; D may be TRBD1 (6 bases). Germline CDR1 reads LGHNT; CDR2 reads FRNRAP. CDR3 length: 13 amino acids. The CDR3: CASGFSGDTEAFF. The CDR3 DNA is TGTGCTAGTGGTTTTTCAGGGGACACCGAAGCTTTCTTT.

This chain links TRBV6-5 with TRBJ1-1; D not resolved. The germline V gene encodes CDR1 MNHEY and CDR2 SVGAGI. V was pared by 4 bases and J by 0 bases, with 15 bases between. This CDR3 has 16 amino acids. The CDR3 here is CASSSKLQHLNTEAFF. Here the CDR3 DNA reads TGTGCCAGCAGTTCCAAGCTACAGCACCTGAACACTGAAGCTTTCTTT.

This chain joins TRBV12-3 or TRBV12-4 and TRBJ2-7, with a possible D match to TRBD2 (6 bases). V was pared by 4 bases and J by 13 bases, with 17 bases between. The CDR3 has 12 residues. The DNA for the CDR3 is TGTGCCAGCAGTTCCGCTGCGGGAAGAGCATACTTC. Translated: CASSSAAGRAYF.

V is TRBV7-9 and J is TRBJ1-1, with 7 nucleotides matching TRBD1. Germline CDR1 SEHNR, CDR2 FQNEAQ (reference sequence). J was trimmed by 4 bases and V by 1 base; bases with no gene match: 6. This CDR3 is built from 15 residues. The CDR3 sequence is CASSLGGQLSTEAFF. The CDR3 coding sequence is TGTGCCAGCAGCTTAGGGGGACAGTTGAGCACTGAAGCTTTCTTT.

This chain uses TRBV3-1 (or the pseudogene TRBV3-2) with TRBJ1-1; 9 bases map to TRBD1. The V and J ends lost 4 bases and 5 bases, in that order; junction bases with no gene match: 5. This CDR3 spans 14 amino acids. The germline CDR1 and CDR2 sequences are LGHDT and YNNKEL (reference sequence). The CDR3 protein is CASSPSQGATEAFF. The DNA of the CDR3 is TGTGCCAGCAGCCCCTCACAGGGGGCGACTGAAGCTTTCTTT.

This clone was seen just once. The chain uses TRBV4-1 and TRBJ2-3; 9 nucleotides align to TRBD1. CDR3 length equals 15 residues. CDR1 and CDR2 (germline): MGHRA, YSYEKL. The junction had 4 bases not matched to a gene; V was cut back by 4 bases and J by 2 bases. The CDR3 is CASSPGQGPTDTQYF. The CDR3 coding sequence is TGCGCCAGCAGCCCGGGACAGGGCCCCACAGATACGCAGTATTTT.

The V call is TRBV29-1, the J call TRBJ2-5, with TRBD1 matching 8 bases. Looked up from germline, CDR1 is SQVTM and CDR2 is ANQGSEA. The junction had 23 bases not matched to a gene; V was cut back by 4 bases and J by 1 base. The CDR3 covers 20 residues. The CDR3 loop is CSVGTGPASIWTSAQETQYF. In DNA, the CDR3 is TGCAGCGTTGGGACAGGGCCTGCCTCTATTTGGACAAGCGCCCAAGAGACCCAGTACTTC.

The chain joins TRBV3-1 (or the pseudogene TRBV3-2) to TRBJ2-1, with 8 bases that match TRBD2. The CDR3 has 15 amino acids. V shed 4 bases, J shed 8 bases, and the junction held 10 bases outside the gene matches. CDR1 is LGHDT, CDR2 YNNKEL, per germline (reference sequence). CDR3 residues: CASSRAGGTGDEQFF. DNA for the CDR3: TGTGCCAGCAGCCGTGCGGGGGGTACCGGGGATGAGCAGTTCTTC.

The chain employs TRBV9 and TRBJ1-2, with D tentatively TRBD1 (6 bases). Trimming stripped 4 bases from V and 4 bases from J, with 23 bases between. Germline V gene data show CDR1 as SGDLS and CDR2 as YYNGEE. The CDR3 length is 17 residues. CDR3 nucleotides: TGTGCCAGCAGCTCTAAGGACAGAACGGGCCCTGGCTATGGCTACACCTTC. It specifies CASSSKDRTGPGYGYTF.

This chain links TRBV5-4 with TRBJ1-2, with TRBD1 matching over 8 bases. Germline values: CDR1 SGHNT, CDR2 YYREEE (reference sequence). The CDR3 consists of 15 residues. J was trimmed by 6 bases and V by 3 bases; bases with no gene match: 10. DNA of the CDR3: TGTGCCAGCAGCTCACGGGACAGGACGTGGGATGGCTACACCTTC. Residues: CASSSRDRTWDGYTF. The whole variable domain, remainder taken from reference TRBV5-4 and TRBJ1-2, is ETGVTQSPTHLIKTRGQQVTLRCSSQSGHNTVSWYQQALGQGPQFIFQYYREEENGRGNFPPRFSGLQFPNYSSELNVNALELDDSALYLCASSSRDRTWDGYTFGSGTRLTVV.

The rearrangement joins TRBV6-5 to TRBJ2-7; D might be TRBD1 (6 bases). The CDR3 has 16 amino acids. Trimming cost V 2 bases and J 0 bases, with 14 bases left between them. Germline CDR1 MNHEY, CDR2 SVGAGI. The CDR3 protein is CASSYGYPGHSYEQYF. CDR3 sequence (DNA): TGTGCCAGCAGTTACGGGTATCCGGGACACTCCTACGAGCAGTACTTC.

This chain's CDR3 is CASSLGRGDTQYF. CDR3 in DNA: TGTGCCAGCAGCTTGGGTAGGGGAGATACGCAGTATTTT. The V gene is TRBV5-6, the J gene TRBJ2-3; a possible D gene is TRBD1 (5 bases). Germline CDR1 and CDR2: SGHDT and YYEEEE. V was trimmed by 0 bases and J by 5 bases, leaving 7 bases between them. This CDR3 has 13 amino acids.

The chain links TRBV7-6 to TRBJ2-3, with 10 bases matching TRBD2. Germline lookup yields CDR1 SGHVS and CDR2 FNYEAQ. The CDR3 is 17 amino acids. V trimming: 1 base; J trimming: 5 bases; junction bases outside the gene matches: 9. This CDR3 reads CASSLGWSGGAGDTQYF. CDR3 nucleotide sequence: TGTGCCAGCAGCTTAGGCTGGAGCGGGGGGGCAGGAGATACGCAGTATTTT.

The J gene is TRBJ1-1, the V gene TRBV5-6; 8 bases are a match to TRBD1. This CDR3 has 15 amino acids. Losses at the gene ends were 6 bases for V and 4 bases for J; bases not matched to a gene: 11. The germline V gene encodes CDR1 SGHDT and CDR2 YYEEEE. The CDR3 nucleotides read TGTGCCAGCATCATACAGGGGGGGTCGATCACTGAAGCTTTCTTT. The encoded protein is CASIIQGGSITEAFF.

The genes are TRBV7-9 and TRBJ2-1; the match to TRBD2 covers 8 bases. The CDR3 loop spans 16 amino acids. The V and J ends lost 5 bases and 0 bases, in that order; junction bases with no gene match: 6. The germline V gene encodes CDR1 SEHNR and CDR2 FQNEAQ (reference sequence). This chain's CDR3 is CASSPSGLSSYNEQFF. For the CDR3, the DNA is TGTGCCAGCAGCCCTAGCGGGCTTAGCTCCTACAATGAGCAGTTCTTC. The complete variable domain, with remaining parts taken from reference TRBV7-9 and TRBJ2-1, reads DTGVSQNPRHKITKRGQNVTFRCDPISEHNRLYWYRQTLGQGPEFLTYFQNEAQLEKSRLLSDRFSAERPKGSFSTLEIQRTEQGDSAMYLCASSPSGLSSYNEQFFGPGTRLTVL.

The chain links TRBV6-2 or TRBV6-3 to TRBJ2-7, with D perhaps matching TRBD2 (5 bases). CDR3 length: 12 amino acids. Germline V gene sequence: CDR1 MNHEY, CDR2 SVGEGT. Trimming removed 2 bases from V and 5 bases from J, with 7 bases in between. CDR3 coding DNA: TGTGCCAGCAGTTACGCGGGCCACGAGCAGTACTTC. The encoded protein is CASSYAGHEQYF.

This clone is a singleton in its sample. The rearrangement joins TRBV28 to TRBJ1-5; D is unclear. CDR1 and CDR2 from the germline V gene are MDHEN and SYDVKM. There are 13 residues in the CDR3. Trimming removed 7 bases from V and 2 bases from J, with 9 bases in between. CDR3 nucleotide sequence: TGTGCCAGCATTAAGGGAGGCAATCAGCCCCAGCATTTT. Amino acid sequence: CASIKGGNQPQHF.

This clone appeared once. The chain recombines TRBV19 with TRBJ1-2; 10 bases line up with TRBD1. With V trimmed by 10 bases and J by 7 bases, 6 bases remained unmatched. The germline V gene has CDR1 LNHDA and CDR2 SQIVND (reference sequence). This CDR3 region has 12 residues. The CDR3, as DNA: TGTGCCACTACGGACAGGGGGTCTGGCTACACCTTC. Its translation is CATTDRGSGYTF.

This chain joins TRBV11-2 and TRBJ1-2; TRBD1 matches at 9 bases. This CDR3 comprises 13 residues. Germline V gene data show CDR1 as SGHAT and CDR2 as FQNNGV. The trim removed 3 bases at V and 7 bases at J, leaving 3 bases unmatched. The CDR3 DNA is TGTGCCAGCAGCTTCGGGACAGGGTCTGGCTACACCTTC. Its protein is CASSFGTGSGYTF.

The chain recombines TRBV4-2 with TRBJ2-1, with 11 bases aligning to TRBD2. This CDR3 has 16 amino acids. The ends lost 0 bases at V and 7 bases at J; junction bases unmatched: 5. CDR1 is LGHNA and CDR2 is YNFKEQ in the germline V gene. The CDR3 loop is CASSQDLTSGANEQFF. DNA for the CDR3: TGTGCCAGCAGCCAAGACCTGACTAGCGGGGCTAATGAGCAGTTCTTC.

This chain links TRBV18 with TRBJ2-5, with 7 bases that match TRBD1. V trimming: 4 bases; J trimming: 4 bases; junction bases outside the gene matches: 9. Germline-derived CDR1 and CDR2 are KGHSH and LQKENI. The length of the CDR3 is 15 residues. Written as DNA, the CDR3 is TGTGCCAGCTCACTACCGGGACAGACGTTAGAGACCCAGTACTTC. It specifies CASSLPGQTLETQYF.

The chain joins TRBV6-5 to TRBJ1-5; 8 positions match TRBD1. Germline CDR1 reads MNHEY; CDR2 reads SVGAGI. The CDR3 spans 13 residues. Trimming cost V 4 bases and J 5 bases; bases outside gene matches: 1. The CDR3 reads CASSSGGDQPQHF. The CDR3 nucleotides read TGTGCCAGCAGTTCAGGGGGCGATCAGCCCCAGCATTTT.

The chain links TRBV3-1 (or the pseudogene TRBV3-2) to TRBJ1-4, with 8 nucleotides matching TRBD1. The ends lost 10 bases at V and 4 bases at J; junction bases unmatched: 5. The CDR3 sequence is 13 residues long. Germline assignment: CDR1 LGHDT and CDR2 YNNKEL (reference sequence). CDR3 loop: CATGQGYNEKLFF. Here the CDR3 DNA reads TGTGCCACCGGACAGGGCTATAATGAAAAACTGTTTTTT.

V gene TRBV30 combines with J gene TRBJ2-5; 13 bases agree with TRBD2. The germline CDR1 and CDR2 sequences are GTSNPN and SVGIG (reference sequence). Germline trimming cut 5 bases from V and 6 bases from J; bases unmatched to any gene: 9. The CDR3 is made up of 15 amino acids. CDR3 DNA: TGTGCCTGGGACACTAGCGGGGGGGCCTACCAGACCCAGTACTTC. Its translation is CAWDTSGGAYQTQYF.

The chain links TRBV7-9 to TRBJ2-7; D is unclear. Germline V gene lookup returns CDR1 SEHNR and CDR2 FQNEAQ (reference sequence). V lost 5 bases to trimming and J lost 2 bases, with 7 bases between them. This CDR3 spans 12 amino acids. The CDR3 reads CASSPATYEQYF. CDR3 bases: TGTGCCAGCAGCCCCGCGACCTACGAGCAGTACTTC.

This clone was counted once. This chain's CDR3 is CASSTLPGGTGATEAFF. CDR3 in DNA: TGTGCCAGCAGTACTCTCCCCGGCGGGACAGGGGCCACTGAAGCTTTCTTT. The genes are TRBV28 and TRBJ1-1; 10 nucleotides agree with TRBD1. Germline V CDR1 and CDR2: MDHEN, SYDVKM. The CDR3 covers 17 residues. V was clipped by 5 bases and J by 4 bases; unmatched bases: 13.

The chain couples TRBV3-1 (or the pseudogene TRBV3-2) to TRBJ2-2; 10 bases fit TRBD1. The germline V gene has CDR1 LGHDT and CDR2 YNNKEL (reference sequence). This CDR3 spans 16 amino acids. The V and J ends lost 3 bases and 2 bases, in that order; junction bases with no gene match: 3. The CDR3 is CASSHRQGANTGELFF. The CDR3 coding sequence is TGTGCCAGCAGCCATAGACAGGGGGCAAACACCGGGGAGCTGTTTTTT.

The genes are TRBV29-1 and TRBJ2-5; 12 positions agree with TRBD2. Per the germline V gene, CDR1 is SQVTM and CDR2 is ANQGSEA. The CDR3 has 15 residues. Trimming cost V 6 bases and J 1 base; bases outside gene matches: 6. The CDR3 region is CSVGLAGGPQETQYF. The CDR3 DNA reads TGCAGCGTCGGGCTAGCGGGGGGGCCCCAAGAGACCCAGTACTTC.

The chain carries TRBV30 and TRBJ1-2; weak D call: TRBD1 (6 bases). V lost 3 bases and J 2 bases, leaving 13 bases between the germline ends. This CDR3 is built from 14 residues. Germline assignment: CDR1 GTSNPN and CDR2 SVGIG (reference sequence). In DNA, the CDR3 is TGTGCCTGGAGAGGTCAGGGGTTAAACTATGGCTACACCTTC. This translates into CAWRGQGLNYGYTF.